The clone carrying this TCR beta chain turned up a few times. Its antigen is still unknown. V shed 0 bases and J shed 8 bases, with 16 bases lying between them. The germline V gene encodes CDR1 GTSNPN and CDR2 SVGIG (reference sequence). The CDR3 sequence is 14 residues long. TCRdb's copy holds only in-frame clones and misses some; the assay was immunoSEQ multiplex PCR. The table has about 66,000 clones, just over 70% seen once. The data originate from a study of vaccination effects on CD4 cells after COVID-19. About the study: Before sequencing, viral peptide pools were used by the ViraFEST assay to expand antigen-specific CD4+ T cells. Every well got a few million PBMC, which were grown with about 9.6 IU/ml IL-2 and about 9.2 ug/ml peptides.

Scientists isolated CD4+ T cells after an approximately 11-day culture period ended. Cultures received IL-2 medium that replaced half the medium on days 3 and 7. This TCR derives from a human donor who had a prior SARS-CoV-2 infection. The rearrangement uses TRBV30 and TRBJ1-2; D is ambiguous. The material sequenced was CD4+ T cells from PBMCs cultured without peptide, taken before COVID-19 vaccination. CDR3 in amino acids: CAWSVSGGSDGYTF. CDR3 DNA: TGTGCCTGGAGTGTATCGGGAGGGAGCGACGGCTACACCTTC.